The 12 T cell receptor beta chains presented below share a single source sample, sequenced in a study of T cell repertoires in cytomegalovirus infection. TCRdb re-analysed the reads in MiXCR, keeping a single row per CDR3 protein. The sample yields a few hundred thousand distinct CDR3 sequences, 8% to 10% seen once. The sequenced sample was PBMCs. The receptor source for this set is a human donor in good health (CMV status not recorded). Some clones in this sample may be carry-over from other donors' samples.

At least ten counts were recorded for this clonotype. The chain has TRBV6-6 and TRBJ1-4; D might be TRBD1 (5 bases). This CDR3 comprises 14 residues. With 2 bases removed from V and 5 bases from J, the gap between germline ends came to 9 bases. CDR1 is MNHNY, CDR2 SVGAGI, per germline (reference sequence). DNA of the CDR3: TGTGCCAGCAGTTACGAGGGGCGCAATGAAAAACTGTTTTTT. Translating it yields CASSYEGRNEKLFF.

The rearrangement links TRBV3-1 to TRBJ1-2; no reliable D call. The germline CDR1 and CDR2 sequences are LGHDT and YNNKEL (reference sequence). The CDR3 is 15 amino acids. Trimming took 0 bases from V and 4 from J, leaving 12 bases between them. The CDR3 sequence: CASSQDEGFSYGYTF. The DNA for the CDR3 is TGTGCCAGCAGCCAAGACGAAGGGTTCAGCTATGGCTACACCTTC.

This clonotype was picked up a small number of times. This chain links TRBV6-2 or TRBV6-3 with TRBJ1-5; 8 nucleotides align to TRBD1. Germline-derived CDR1 and CDR2 are MNHEY and SVGEGT. The trim removed 6 bases at V and 4 bases at J, leaving 8 bases unmatched. The CDR3 covers 15 residues. The CDR3 protein is CASSPGTGQNQPQHF. Written as DNA, the CDR3 is TGTGCCAGCAGCCCTGGGACAGGTCAAAATCAGCCCCAGCATTTT.

This clonotype was picked up many times. The chain has TRBV7-6 and TRBJ2-5; D unclear. V gave up 2 bases and J gave up 5 bases, with 6 bases separating them. Per the germline V gene, CDR1 is SGHVS and CDR2 is FNYEAQ. The CDR3 sequence is 12 residues long. The CDR3 DNA reads as TGTGCCAGCAGCTTAAAAGGGGAGACCCAGTACTTC. This codes for CASSLKGETQYF.

The chain recombines TRBV6-1 with TRBJ2-7; a possible D gene is TRBD1 (6 bases). Per germline, CDR1 MNHNS and CDR2 SASEGT. Deletions cut 7 bases from V and 0 bases from J, with 13 bases between. The CDR3 contains 14 residues. In nucleotides, the CDR3 is TGTGCCAGCACCAGACAGGATAACTCCTACGAGCAGTACTTC. It encodes CASTRQDNSYEQYF.

This clonotype was counted between two and nine times. J is TRBJ2-7 and V is TRBV4-3, with 9 bases that match TRBD1. After removal of 1 base from V and 0 bases from J, the junction contained 4 bases not matched to a gene. Germline values: CDR1 LGHNA, CDR2 YSLEER. This CDR3 has 16 amino acids. CDR3 DNA: TGCGCCAGCAGCCAAGGGAGGACAGGGGACTCCTACGAGCAGTACTTC. This gives the protein CASSQGRTGDSYEQYF.

This clonotype was seen at least ten times. This chain joins TRBV7-2 and TRBJ1-5, with D possibly matching TRBD1 (6 bases). This CDR3 contains 15 residues. Germline V gives CDR1 SGHTA, CDR2 FQGNSA. Trimming pared 5 bases from V and 3 bases from J, leaving 14 bases between. CDR3 nucleotides: TGTGCCAGCAGCAGAAACCGGGACAACAATCAGCCCCAGCATTTT. Translation gives CASSRNRDNNQPQHF.

The chain has TRBV6-2 or TRBV6-3 and TRBJ2-7, with TRBD1 matching over 9 bases. The CDR3 runs to 16 residues. Per the germline V gene, CDR1 is MNHEY and CDR2 is SVGEGT. V lost 5 bases, J lost 5 bases, and 13 bases stayed unmatched. DNA of the CDR3: TGTGCCAGCAGTACCCGGGGGGTACAGGGGGCTCACGAGCAGTACTTC. Translation gives CASSTRGVQGAHEQYF.

The chain is built from TRBV9 and TRBJ2-4; D may be TRBD1 (7 bases). Trimming stripped 0 bases from V and 3 bases from J, with 16 bases between. The CDR3 length is 17 residues. Looked up from germline, CDR1 is SGDLS and CDR2 is YYNGEE. The CDR3 sequence is CASSVGKRQGGKNIQYF. CDR3 coding DNA: TGTGCCAGCAGCGTAGGGAAGCGCCAGGGGGGCAAAAACATTCAGTACTTC.

This clonotype has more than one count but fewer than ten. This chain joins TRBV7-8 and TRBJ1-1; D is perhaps TRBD1 (5 bases). The CDR3 extends over 15 amino acids. V dropped 0 bases and J dropped 1 base, with 9 bases sitting between them. Per the germline V gene, CDR1 is SGHVS and CDR2 is FQNEAQ. CDR3 nucleotides: TGTGCCAGCAGCTTAGCCGACAGCCAGAACACTGAAGCTTTCTTT. Amino acid sequence: CASSLADSQNTEAFF.

The J gene is TRBJ2-7, the V gene TRBV6-2 or TRBV6-3; D uncertain. The ends were cut back, 6 bases at V and 0 bases at J, with 12 bases in the middle. CDR3 length: 14 residues. Germline lookup yields CDR1 MNHEY and CDR2 SVGEGT. The CDR3 region is CASRKEYSSYEQYF. The CDR3 DNA reads TGTGCCAGCAGGAAAGAATACAGCTCCTACGAGCAGTACTTC.

This clonotype has a count of ten or more. The chain carries TRBV4-2 and TRBJ1-1, with D possibly TRBD1 on 6 matching bases. CDR3 length: 16 residues. CDR1 is LGHNA and CDR2 is YNFKEQ in the germline V gene. V was trimmed by 4 bases and J by 0 bases, leaving 15 bases between them. The CDR3 reads CASSLHSGQMNTEAFF. In DNA form, the CDR3 reads TGTGCCAGCAGCCTTCACAGCGGACAGATGAACACTGAAGCTTTCTTT.